The present T cell receptor (beta chain) was sequenced within a study of shared clonotypes between healthy human individuals (dated by TCRdb to the early 2020s). Regarding the complete study: The cohort comprised a couple of women and a few men aged 18 to 49 years. To estimate repertoire size and how much clonotypes are shared between individuals, the study performed deep sequencing of blood TCR repertoires from roughly five healthy adults. Per donor, three plates each were used for CD4 naive and CD4 memory, two for CD8 naive, and one for CD8 memory. Different laboratories and diverse techniques were used to prepare libraries and sequence TCR repertoires, to increase sequencing depth and limit assay-specific biases. Per donor, leukapheresis produced somewhere between about 0.85 and 8.9 billion PBMCs.

As regards this clone: No antigen is known for it. Base qualities are not recorded, but no much larger clone differs from it by a single base.

Using the deep immunoSEQ assay, multiplex PCR amplified TCR CDR3 regions from genomic DNA. Extracted genomic DNA from each cell subset was distributed evenly across all wells of several immunoSEQ 96-well plates, and each plate was treated as a replicate. For sorted subsets, around 200 ng genomic DNA, equal to 25,000 to 35,000 T cell genomes, was loaded into each replicate PCR. Purified libraries were measured with a Qubit 3.0 fluorometer, size-checked on a Bioanalyzer 2100, and measured again with the KAPA Library Quantification kit. Every immunoSEQ 96-well plate was sequenced on a dedicated single-read 150-cycle Illumina NextSeq 550 flow cell. For the original study's pipeline: Because only junctional sequences without quality scores were contained in the immunoSEQ output, filtering matching that applied to full-length reads could not be performed. Sequences were annotated with PyIR, a Python wrapper for IgBLAST v1.9, using IMGT germline references to assign V/J genes and CDR3. Any read was removed if the V/J assignment was weak (E-value above 1e-6), the CDR3 was missing, or the read contained stop codons, out-of-frame junctions, or ambiguous translated residues. V3J clonotypes were defined by identical inferred V gene, J gene, and CDR3 amino acid sequence. To compute the percentage overlap between repertoires, the number of shared unique clonotypes was divided by the size of the smaller repertoire. RTK rarefaction, the Chao1 estimator, and Recon v2.1 estimates of unobserved clonotypes were used to assess repertoire richness. Generation probabilities for all TCRbeta clonotypes obtained by the gDNA method from a handful of donors were computed using OLGA. Sourced from immuneACCESS, this table was stored by TCRdb with only in-frame sequences that have V and J called. A share of the clones is absent; for the studies checked, an unresolved V gene accounts for under half, and the remainder has no known explanation. From that table come the V and J calls and clone size; the DNA was used to work out D and trimming. The sample profile shows about 2 million clones; about 95% of them were found once. The ten largest clones capture 0.85% to 1.3% of the sample.

Based on the germline V gene, the CDR1 and CDR2 sequences are SGHTA and FQGNSA. V is cut by 8 bases and J by 1 base, and the space between the germline ends is 14 bases. The CDR3 has 14 amino acids, counting the end cysteine and phenylalanine. Of all the DNA, just the CDR3 is kept, 42 bases in frame from base 1. Broader findings and caveats from the paper: Pairwise subsampling indicated that sequencing depth was expected to affect the degree of clonotype sharing among donors. The small number of donors limited the genetic and exposure-history diversity represented. Compared with non-shared clonotypes, clonotypes shared by all four sorted-subset donors had higher generation probabilities. Sharing across a handful of donors was observed for approximately 5% of naive CD4, 3.5% of naive CD8, about 2.3% of memory CD4, and about 0.4% of memory CD8 clonotypes. Only blood was sampled, and tissue TCR repertoires likely differ from those in blood. Naive subsets generally had larger estimated clonotype richness than memory subsets. Incomplete sequencing was indicated by rarefaction of sorted-subset datasets, despite the large sequencing depth.

CD8 naive samples were CD45RO-negative cells positively selected for CCR7, giving a CD45RA+CCR7+ population that excluded TemRA cells. The donors were healthy, HIV-negative adults with no recently reported acute infections or vaccinations. All donors were Caucasian adults living in Nashville, Tennessee, USA. After blood collection by leukapheresis, PBMCs were isolated using Ficoll-Histopaque density gradient centrifugation and then cryopreserved in the vapor phase of liquid nitrogen. Purity and quantity of every magnetically sorted T cell population were checked by analytical flow cytometry. Each sorted fraction had its genomic DNA isolated and then quantified by UV absorbance on a Nanodrop 2000c.

The rearranged chain carries TRBV7-2 and TRBJ1-1; the D gene is possibly TRBD1, with 5 bases matching. Sequences were obtained from naive CD8+ T cells sorted from blood. The cell subset or site label, read with the paper, signifies: CD45RA+CCR7+. The sequence was obtained from a young man in good health. The CDR3 protein is CASESGHKNTEAFF. DNA sequence: TGTGCCAGCGAATCCGGACACAAGAACACTGAAGCTTTCTTT. Reference TRBV7-2 and TRBJ1-1 genes cover what lies past the CDR3, so the full variable domain is GAGVSQSPSNKVTEKGKDVELRCDPISGHTALYWYRQSLGQGLEFLIYFQGNSAPDKSGLPSDRFSAERTGGSVSTLTIQRTQQEDSAVYLCASESGHKNTEAFFGQGTRLTVV.